Following are 20 T cell receptor beta chains from one sample sequenced in a study of cytomegalovirus exposure and HLA in healthy donors. This table comes from immunoSEQ multiplex PCR, and its TCRdb copy is limited to in-frame clones, with some not included. Here the sample spans approximately 150,000 clones, approximately 89% being singletons. The specimen was PBMCs. All receptors derive from a man aged 18-30 years in good health and CMV-seronegative.

This chain connects TRBV15 to TRBJ2-3; D gene ambiguous. V was clipped by 0 bases and J by 1 base, with 11 bases between them. Looked up from germline, CDR1 is LNHNV and CDR2 is YYDKDF (reference sequence). The CDR3 is made up of 16 amino acids. The DNA for the CDR3 is TGTGCCACCAGCAGAGATATCGGCGGAGGCACAGATACGCAGTATTTT. Its protein product is CATSRDIGGGTDTQYF.

This clone was found once. CDR3 sequence: CASSLRGQSSYEQYV. The CDR3 nucleotides read TGTGCCAGCAGTTTACGGGGTCAGAGCTCCTACGAGCAGTACGTC. This rearrangement joins TRBV27 to TRBJ2-7; maybe TRBD2 (5 bases). The germline gives CDR1 MNHEY, CDR2 SMNVEV (reference sequence). The CDR3 consists of 15 residues. Trimming took 2 bases from V and 0 from J, leaving 11 bases between them.

The V gene is TRBV6-5, the J gene TRBJ1-2; D may be TRBD1 (5 bases). CDR1 MNHEY and CDR2 SVGAGI come from the germline V gene. The CDR3 has 14 amino acids. The V and J ends lost 7 bases and 3 bases respectively, with 15 bases between them. The CDR3 region has the DNA TGTGCCAGCACCCCACAGGAGTCGGACTATGGCTACACCTTC. Translation: CASTPQESDYGYTF.

The chain is built from TRBV11-2 and TRBJ2-1; TRBD2 matches at 8 bases. CDR1 and CDR2 from the germline V gene are SGHAT and FQNNGV. The CDR3 runs 16 residues. V lost 1 base, J lost 8 bases, and 10 bases stayed unmatched. CDR3 region: CASSLGLAGFSDEQFF. Written as DNA, the CDR3 is TGTGCCAGCAGCTTAGGTCTAGCGGGCTTCTCCGATGAGCAGTTCTTC.

J is TRBJ2-3 and V is TRBV5-6; 7 bases align to TRBD1. Trimming removed 2 bases from V and 7 bases from J; junction bases left unmatched: 10. The length of the CDR3 is 15 residues. Germline CDR1 reads SGHDT; CDR2 reads YYEEEE. CDR3 in DNA: TGTGCCAGCAGCTTTTCCTGGACAGGCCAGAATACGCAGTATTTT. This gives the protein CASSFSWTGQNTQYF.

J is TRBJ2-3 and V is TRBV10-2; 10 bases agree with TRBD2. This CDR3 spans 17 amino acids. The ends lost 6 bases at V and 2 bases at J; junction bases unmatched: 11. CDR1 and CDR2 from the germline V gene are WSHSY and SAAADI. CDR3 bases: TGCGCCAGCAGGGACATTTCAGGACTAGCGGTCACAGATACGCAGTATTTT. Translation: CASRDISGLAVTDTQYF.

The V gene is TRBV7-9, the J gene TRBJ1-2, with D tentatively TRBD1 (6 bases). V was cut by 1 base and J by 2 bases, with 11 bases left in between. Germline CDR1 is SEHNR and CDR2 is FQNEAQ (reference sequence). The CDR3 length is 15 residues. The CDR3 coding sequence is TGTGCCAGCAGCTTAGAACCCACAGGGAACTATGGCTACACCTTC. Translating gives CASSLEPTGNYGYTF. The whole variable domain, filled in from reference TRBV7-9 and TRBJ1-2, reads DTGVSQNPRHKITKRGQNVTFRCDPISEHNRLYWYRQTLGQGPEFLTYFQNEAQLEKSRLLSDRFSAERPKGSFSTLEIQRTEQGDSAMYLCASSLEPTGNYGYTFGSGTRLTVV.

The V call is TRBV2, the J call TRBJ1-4; D uncertain. Germline V gives CDR1 SNHLY, CDR2 FYNNEI. V lost 6 bases to trimming and J lost 0 bases, with 8 bases between them. This CDR3 has 14 residues. The CDR3 region is CASRIQATNEKLFF. CDR3 sequence (DNA): TGTGCCAGCAGGATACAAGCAACTAATGAAAAACTGTTTTTT.

The CDR3 spells CASIPYRVGFRETQYF. The CDR3 DNA reads as TGTGCCAGCATCCCGTACAGGGTAGGATTCAGAGAGACCCAGTACTTC. The rearrangement joins TRBV5-6 to TRBJ2-5; a possible D gene is TRBD1 (6 bases). The CDR3 has 16 residues. Trimming removed 6 bases from V and 4 bases from J, with 22 bases in between. Germline V gene lookup returns CDR1 SGHDT and CDR2 YYEEEE. Supplemented by reference TRBV5-6 and TRBJ2-5, the full variable domain reads DAGVTQSPTHLIKTRGQQVTLRCSPKSGHDTVSWYQQALGQGPQFIFQYYEEEERQRGNFPDRFSGHQFPNYSSELNVNALLLGDSALYLCASIPYRVGFRETQYFGPGTRLLVL.

The CDR3 DNA reads TGCGCCAGCAGCCAAAGGGGGGGGGCCAAAAACATTCAGTACTTC. Its translation is CASSQRGGAKNIQYF. The V call is TRBV4-3, the J call TRBJ2-4; D may be TRBD2 (7 bases). There are 15 residues in the CDR3. Trimming took 2 bases from V and 1 from J, leaving 9 bases between them. Germline CDR1 reads LGHNA; CDR2 reads YSLEER.

The chain links TRBV7-6 to TRBJ2-5, with TRBD1 matching 9 bases. The CDR3 runs 17 residues. Germline V CDR1 and CDR2: SGHVS, FNYEAQ. V shed 5 bases and J 0 bases; nucleotides not matched to a gene: 10. CDR3 protein: CASSHNVGQGNQETQYF. The CDR3 bases are TGTGCCAGCAGCCACAACGTCGGACAGGGGAACCAAGAGACCCAGTACTTC. Using reference TRBV7-6 and TRBJ2-5 for the parts outside the CDR3, the full variable domain is GAGVSQSPRYKVTKRGQDVALRCDPISGHVSLYWYRQALGQGPEFLTYFNYEAQQDKSGLPNDRFSAERPEGSISTLTIQRTEQRDSAMYRCASSHNVGQGNQETQYFGPGTRLLVL.

This clone was observed once. The chain recombines TRBV2 with TRBJ2-7; D might be TRBD2 (5 bases). Germline CDR1 reads SNHLY; CDR2 reads FYNNEI. This CDR3 has 14 amino acids. With 4 bases removed from V and 6 bases from J, the gap between germline ends came to 16 bases. CDR3 coding DNA: TGTGCCAGCAGTGTCCAGCACCCGCGGGTCGAGCAGTACGTC. Translating it yields CASSVQHPRVEQYV.

The chain links TRBV19 to TRBJ2-3, with 9 nucleotides matching TRBD2. The CDR3 has 17 residues. Germline V gene data show CDR1 as LNHDA and CDR2 as SQIVND (reference sequence). The J segment lost 7 bases and the V segment lost 1 base, leaving 12 bases of the junction unmatched. The DNA for the CDR3 is TGTGCCAGTAGTATAGGGGACTGGCGGGGGGGCACGAATACGCAGTATTTT. This translates into CASSIGDWRGGTNTQYF. Supplemented by reference TRBV19 and TRBJ2-3, the full variable domain reads DGGITQSPKYLFRKEGQNVTLSCEQNLNHDAMYWYRQDPGQGLRLIYYSQIVNDFQKGDIAEGYSVSREKKESFPLTVTSAQKNPTAFYLCASSIGDWRGGTNTQYFGPGTRLTVL.

CDR3 bases: TGCGCCAGCAGCCGCTTGGGACAGCAAGGGGCTGAAGCTTTCTTT. Its protein product is CASSRLGQQGAEAFF. The chain uses TRBV5-1 and TRBJ1-1, with 7 bases identical to TRBD1. The CDR3 has 15 residues. The trim removed 4 bases at V and 6 bases at J, leaving 12 bases unmatched. CDR1 and CDR2 (germline): SGHRS, YFSETQ.

CDR3 DNA sequence: TGTGCCAGCAGCGGGACAGCGAACACTGAAGCTTTCTTT. Translating it yields CASSGTANTEAFF. The V call is TRBV27, the J call TRBJ1-1; 7 bases are a match to TRBD1. Germline V lookup: CDR1 MNHEY, CDR2 SMNVEV (reference sequence). This CDR3 comprises 13 residues. With 6 bases clipped from V and 1 base from J, the junction kept 2 bases outside the gene matches.

V usage is TRBV11-3 and J usage is TRBJ2-5; weak D call: TRBD2 (5 bases). Germline lookup yields CDR1 SGHNT and CDR2 YENEEA. CDR3 length equals 14 residues. Trimming took 1 base from V and 7 from J, leaving 13 bases between them. Written as DNA, the CDR3 is TGTGCCAGCAGCTTAGCAACTAGGGAAGGGACCCAGTACTTC. Protein sequence: CASSLATREGTQYF. Full variable domain (rest looked up from reference TRBV11-3 and TRBJ2-5): EAGVVQSPRYKIIEKKQPVAFWCNPISGHNTLYWYLQNLGQGPELLIRYENEEAVDDSQLPKDRFSAERLKGVDSTLKIQPAELGDSAVYLCASSLATREGTQYFGPGTRLLVL.

This clone has just one count. V is TRBV2 and J is TRBJ2-1; D gene uncertain. CDR1 and CDR2 (germline): SNHLY, FYNNEI. CDR3 length: 11 residues. Deletions cut 8 bases from V and 4 bases from J, with 6 bases between. CDR3 region: CASGEYNEQFF. CDR3 coding DNA: TGTGCCAGCGGAGAATACAATGAGCAGTTCTTC.

The chain carries TRBV4-3 and TRBJ2-5; TRBD1 agrees at 7 bases. From germline, CDR1 is LGHNA and CDR2 YSLEER. The trim removed 4 bases at V and 4 bases at J, leaving 12 bases unmatched. The CDR3 extends over 16 amino acids. CDR3 nucleotides: TGCGCCAGCAGCCCAGGATCGGACAGGAGACGAGAGACCCAGTACTTC. Amino acids: CASSPGSDRRRETQYF.

As to this clone: One end of the junction varies from germline; a read error may be responsible. The V and J genes are TRBV2 and TRBJ1-5; D not resolved. Germline CDR1 is SNHLY and CDR2 is FYNNEI. The CDR3 length is 15 residues. The CDR3 nucleotides read TGTGCCAGCAGCGAAGGGCTAGCTGGCAATCAGCCCCAGCATTTT. Its translation is CASSEGLAGNQPQHF. Drawing the rest from reference TRBV2 and TRBJ1-5, the complete variable domain is EPEVTQTPSHQVTQMGQEVILRCVPISNHLYFYWYRQILGQKVEFLVSFYNNEISEKSEIFDDQFSVERPDGSNFTLKIRSTKLEDSAMYFCASSEGLAGNQPQHFGDGTRLSIL.

The chain couples TRBV7-8 to TRBJ2-1; a possible D gene is TRBD1 (6 bases). The CDR3 spans 12 residues. The V end was cut by 8 bases, the J end by 6 bases, with 11 bases between. CDR1 is SGHVS and CDR2 is FQNEAQ in the germline V gene. CDR3 in amino acids: CASSAGANEQFF. The CDR3 region has the DNA TGTGCCAGCTCGGCAGGGGCCAATGAGCAGTTCTTC.